This T cell receptor (beta chain) was profiled in a study of blood T cells in healthy people across ages. Study-wide results and limits: The CMV status of each donor remained undetermined, and this could have confounded shifts in expanded clonotypes. Underestimates were what the diversity estimates from one million T cells were considered to be.

A second PCR, run for roughly 7 to 11 cycles, used a sample-barcoded 5' primer plus a J-beta primer mix. Every sample gave at least 2.5 million paired-end reads containing CDR3. One entry per CDR3 protein results from TCRdb running MiXCR on the 5' RACE reads. Here the sample spans 1 million to 1.2 million distinct CDR3 sequences, more than 30% being singletons. Caucasian, healthy and from Russia, the donors were aged between roughly 6 and 95. Trimming removed 5 bases from V and 3 bases from J, with 13 bases in between. Germline CDR1 SQVTM, CDR2 ANQGSEA. There are 13 residues in the CDR3. Comments on this clonotype: Its cognate antigen is unknown.

Sequenced input: blood. The chain carries TRBV29-1 and TRBJ1-2; D gene ambiguous. The receptor comes from a man aged 18 to 30 in good health. This chain's CDR3 is CSVLRDWDYGYTF. The CDR3 coding sequence is TGCAGCGTTTTGAGAGATTGGGACTATGGCTACACCTTC.